The rows below give T cell receptor beta chains drawn from one sample of a study of OX40 agonist ivuxolimab in advanced cancers. Here immunoSEQ multiplex PCR was the method, and the copy in TCRdb shows in-frame clones only, minus some. The sample yields over 45,000 clones, less than 85% seen once. The sample here was CD4+ or CD8+ T cells sorted from blood, taken in a trial of the OX40 agonist ivuxolimab. The receptors originated from an adult with an advanced solid tumor such as melanoma, head and neck, liver or kidney cancer. CDR3s leave out the opening cysteine and the closing phenylalanine or tryptophan. Fields, in order: CDR3 protein, J gene, V gene, CDR3 length.

CDR3: ASSFFSRREQTDTQY; J: TRBJ2-3; V: TRBV28; length: 15
CDR3: ASSLRLAGGKETQY; J: TRBJ2-5; V: TRBV4-1; length: 14
CDR3: ASSKAIGTSGDDEQF; J: TRBJ2-1; V: TRBV21-1; length: 15
CDR3: ASSSGGAAGYT; J: TRBJ1-2; V: TRBV5-4; length: 11
CDR3: ASSETRTGLETQY; J: TRBJ2-5; V: TRBV6-1; length: 13
CDR3: ARNSPQRETDTQY; J: TRBJ2-3; V: TRBV5-1; length: 13
CDR3: ASSLGLDYQDTQY; J: TRBJ2-3; V: TRBV7-3; length: 13
CDR3: ASTGLYEQY; J: TRBJ2-7; V: TRBV6-6; length: 9
CDR3: ASSQDVVRDEQY; J: TRBJ2-7; V: TRBV4-2; length: 12
CDR3: ASSPWDRGPGNTIY; J: TRBJ1-3; V: TRBV7-2; length: 14
CDR3: ASSVVRGGTEAF; J: TRBJ1-1; V: TRBV9; length: 12
CDR3: ASSQDRGLGEQY; J: TRBJ2-7; V: TRBV4-1; length: 12
CDR3: ASSTSPQQPQH; J: TRBJ1-5; V: TRBV5-1; length: 11
CDR3: ASSYRDRGHEQY; J: TRBJ2-7; V: TRBV6-6; length: 12
CDR3: ASSQGQGRNIQY; J: TRBJ2-4; V: TRBV4-3; length: 12
CDR3: ASSEDRNTGELF; J: TRBJ2-2; V: TRBV6-1; length: 12
CDR3: ASSTRTATGELF; J: TRBJ2-2; V: TRBV7-2; length: 12
CDR3: ASSQSPGTEAF; J: TRBJ1-1; V: TRBV18; length: 11
CDR3: ASSQIPGPGTQTQY; J: TRBJ2-5; V: TRBV18; length: 14
CDR3: ASSPSRGQDSPLH; J: TRBJ1-6; V: TRBV18; length: 13
CDR3: ATSRETGAPSGEQY; J: TRBJ2-7; V: TRBV15; length: 14
CDR3: AWSRDRASYT; J: TRBJ1-2; V: TRBV30; length: 10
CDR3: ASSSLRGTGGYGYT; J: TRBJ1-2; V: TRBV11-2; length: 14
CDR3: ASKGGSNTGELF; J: TRBJ2-2; V: TRBV5-4; length: 12
CDR3: ASRSGSSYNEQF; J: TRBJ2-1; V: TRBV6-6; length: 12